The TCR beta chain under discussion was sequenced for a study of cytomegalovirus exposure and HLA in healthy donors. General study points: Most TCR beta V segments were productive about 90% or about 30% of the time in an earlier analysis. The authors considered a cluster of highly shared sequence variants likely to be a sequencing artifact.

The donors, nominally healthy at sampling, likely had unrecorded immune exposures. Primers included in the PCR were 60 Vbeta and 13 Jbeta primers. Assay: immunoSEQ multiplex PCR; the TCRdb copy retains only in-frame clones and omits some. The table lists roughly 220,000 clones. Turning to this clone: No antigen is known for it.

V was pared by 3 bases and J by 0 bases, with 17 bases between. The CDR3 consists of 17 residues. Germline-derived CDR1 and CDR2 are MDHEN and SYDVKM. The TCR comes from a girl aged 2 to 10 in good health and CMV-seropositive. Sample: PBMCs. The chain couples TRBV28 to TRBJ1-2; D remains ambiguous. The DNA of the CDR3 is TGTGCCAGCAGTTTTAGTGGAGAAGTAGAAGCTAACTATGGCTACACCTTC. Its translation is CASSFSGEVEANYGYTF.